This T cell receptor beta chain was sequenced for a study of blood T cells in healthy people across ages. Study-wide results and limits: Both higher diversity and more naive CD4+ cells marked long-lived donors when set against aged donors. Donor CMV status, an unknown factor, possibly confounded changes in expanded clonotypes.

At least 5 micrograms of total RNA were extracted per sample. With a J-beta primer mix and a sample-barcoded 5' primer, a second PCR ran about 7 to 12 cycles. The study obtained at least 2.5 million CDR3-containing paired-end reads from every sample. TCRdb re-derived calls from the 5' RACE reads in MiXCR, one entry per CDR3 protein. The repertoire holds hundreds of thousands of distinct CDR3 sequences, with 58% as singletons. CDR1 SGHTA and CDR2 FQGNSA come from the germline V gene. The CDR3 contains 15 residues. Worth noting for this clonotype: Its cognate antigen is unknown.

This sequence was found in a man younger than 40 in good health. This chain connects TRBV7-2 to TRBJ2-7; D unresolved. TRBJ2-4 explains the end of the DNA better; the J call may be wrong. The source material was blood. DNA of the CDR3: TGTGCCAGTAGCCACGAAGGCGCGTGGGGAAACATTCAGTACTTC. This sequence encodes CASSHEGAWGNIQYF.